Shown below are 9 T cell receptor beta chains from a single sample sequenced in a study of T cell responses to AZD1222 COVID-19 vaccine. Clones were sequenced by immunoSEQ multiplex PCR, and TCRdb holds only the in-frame ones, with some missing. The sample consists of over 150,000 clones, approximately 94% of them appearing once. Sequenced material: peripheral blood, taken 28 days after the second AZD1222 dose. These receptors all come from an adult who received the AZD1222 COVID-19 vaccine.

V and J are TRBV14 and TRBJ2-1; TRBD2 aligns across 9 bases. Germline lookup yields CDR1 SGHDN and CDR2 FVKESK. V was clipped by 4 bases and J by 6 bases; unmatched bases: 7. The CDR3 has 15 residues. CDR3 DNA sequence: TGTGCCAGCAGCCGCCGATTAGCGGGGGTCAATGAGCAGTTCTTC. Encoded protein: CASSRRLAGVNEQFF. Using reference TRBV14 and TRBJ2-1 for the parts outside the CDR3, the full variable domain is EAGVTQFPSHSVIEKGQTVTLRCDPISGHDNLYWYRRVMGKEIKFLLHFVKESKQDESGMPNNRFLAERTGGTYSTLKVQPAELEDSGVYFCASSRRLAGVNEQFFGPGTRLTVL.

The genes are TRBV4-2 and TRBJ2-1, with 11 bases that match TRBD2. V lost 5 bases, J lost 7 bases, and 10 bases stayed unmatched. The CDR3 is made up of 16 amino acids. Germline V gene sequence: CDR1 LGHNA, CDR2 YNFKEQ. The CDR3 spells CASSVRALAGGNEQFF. The DNA of the CDR3 is TGTGCCAGCAGCGTTCGAGCCCTAGCGGGAGGTAATGAGCAGTTCTTC.

This clone appeared a few times. This chain joins TRBV7-9 and TRBJ1-1; D may be TRBD1 (5 bases). Germline CDR1 SEHNR, CDR2 FQNEAQ (reference sequence). V was trimmed by 5 bases and J by 4 bases, leaving 14 bases between them. The CDR3 contains 14 residues. This CDR3 is CASSREGVGTEAFF. The CDR3 DNA sequence: TGTGCCAGCAGCCGAGAAGGGGTAGGCACTGAAGCTTTCTTT.

CDR3 DNA: TGTGCCAGTAGTATAGGAGCTGGGACTAGCGGGGCCTTTCAGTTCTTC. Residues: CASSIGAGTSGAFQFF. The chain carries TRBV19 and TRBJ2-1; 13 positions agree with TRBD2. From germline, CDR1 is LNHDA and CDR2 SQIVND (reference sequence). Unmatched junction bases numbered 10, after V lost 1 base and J lost 13 bases. The CDR3 sequence is 16 residues long. The complete variable domain, with remaining parts taken from reference TRBV19 and TRBJ2-1, reads DGGITQSPKYLFRKEGQNVTLSCEQNLNHDAMYWYRQDPGQGLRLIYYSQIVNDFQKGDIAEGYSVSREKKESFPLTVTSAQKNPTAFYLCASSIGAGTSGAFQFFGPGTRLTVL.

This clone was seen a single time. The chain recombines TRBV10-2 with TRBJ1-6, with D possibly matching TRBD1 (6 bases). CDR3 length: 14 amino acids. V was pared by 6 bases and J by 3 bases, with 9 bases between. Germline lookup yields CDR1 WSHSY and CDR2 SAAADI. CDR3 loop: CASRTGNYNSPLHF. The CDR3 DNA sequence: TGCGCCAGCAGAACAGGGAACTATAATTCACCCCTCCACTTT.

This chain uses TRBV27 with TRBJ2-3; 9 nucleotides agree with TRBD2. Losses at the gene ends were 4 bases for V and 5 bases for J; bases not matched to a gene: 10. The CDR3 totals 16 residues. Germline-derived CDR1 and CDR2 are MNHEY and SMNVEV (reference sequence). CDR3 DNA sequence: TGTGCCAGCAGTTCTTTAGGCGGGGGGGCCCTAGATACGCAGTATTTT. This gives the protein CASSSLGGGALDTQYF.

The rearrangement links TRBV7-8 to TRBJ1-2; D might be TRBD1 (5 bases). This CDR3 is built from 16 residues. Germline values: CDR1 SGHVS, CDR2 FQNEAQ. The V and J ends lost 2 bases and 5 bases respectively, with 18 bases between them. The CDR3 DNA reads TGTGCCAGCAGCTTAACCGGGACGGAGGCGATTTATGGCTACACCTTC. It specifies CASSLTGTEAIYGYTF.

The chain couples TRBV27 to TRBJ2-1; 9 bases match TRBD2. Germline V CDR1 and CDR2: MNHEY, SMNVEV (reference sequence). Trimming cost V 5 bases and J 7 bases; bases outside gene matches: 12. The CDR3 loop spans 16 amino acids. DNA for the CDR3: TGTGCCAGCAGTCCCCGCCAGCGGGGGGTATGGAATGAGCAGTTCTTC. Encoded protein: CASSPRQRGVWNEQFF.

The CDR3 sequence: CASSLSRTENTEAFF. CDR3 DNA sequence: TGTGCCAGCAGCTTGTCTAGGACAGAGAACACTGAAGCTTTCTTT. The chain links TRBV7-8 to TRBJ1-1; D possibly corresponds to TRBD1 (6 bases). The V end was cut by 3 bases, the J end by 1 base, with 12 bases between. There are 15 residues in the CDR3. CDR1 and CDR2 (germline): SGHVS, FQNEAQ.